One sample yielded the 20 T cell receptor beta chains listed below, sequenced in a study of radiation and T cells in renal cell carcinoma. Time point: blood 4 weeks post-SBRT, at nephrectomy. Treatment: 15 Gy SBRT to primary tumor, nephrectomy 4 weeks later. Method: immunoSEQ multiplex PCR; TCRdb's copy keeps in-frame clones and lacks some. The sample shows 50,000 to 65,000 clones, over 60% of them seen only once. This specimen consisted of blood, obtained from a patient whose treatment included radiotherapy and nephrectomy. Receptors were obtained from a man aged 55 to 70 with renal cell carcinoma.

This clone showed up just a few times. The chain links TRBV18 to TRBJ1-4, with TRBD1 matching over 7 bases. This CDR3 is 15 amino acids long. Germline V lookup: CDR1 KGHSH, CDR2 LQKENI. Trimming removed 3 bases from V and 5 bases from J; junction bases left unmatched: 6. The CDR3 bases are TGTGCCAGCTCACCGGACAGGAGCGGGAATGAAAAACTGTTTTTT. Its protein is CASSPDRSGNEKLFF.

The rearrangement links TRBV11-2 to TRBJ2-5; 7 positions agree with TRBD1. Germline loops: CDR1 SGHAT, CDR2 FQNNGV. The CDR3 is 16 residues long. V shed 1 base and J 2 bases; nucleotides not matched to a gene: 7. In DNA, the CDR3 is TGTGCCAGCAGCTTAGTCCCGCAGGGGGAACAAGAGACCCAGTACTTC. This encodes CASSLVPQGEQETQYF.

The CDR3 nucleotides are TGTGCCAGCAGTGAAGCAACGGGGGCCTACACAGATACGCAGTATTTT. Amino acid sequence: CASSEATGAYTDTQYF. The genes are TRBV6-1 and TRBJ2-3; tentatively, D is TRBD1 or TRBD2 (6 bases each). Trimming removed 0 bases at V and 2 bases at J, with 12 bases between. This CDR3 is built from 16 residues. Per germline, CDR1 MNHNS and CDR2 SASEGT.

The rearrangement joins TRBV4-1 to TRBJ1-2, with D perhaps matching TRBD1 (6 bases). The ends were cut back, 0 bases at V and 8 bases at J, with 16 bases in the middle. CDR3 length: 15 residues. Germline V gene data show CDR1 as MGHRA and CDR2 as YSYEKL. The CDR3 DNA follows: TGCGCCAGCAGCCAAGATTGGAAGGGGGTAAGGGGCTACACCTTC. Translating it yields CASSQDWKGVRGYTF.

The chain recombines TRBV7-2 with TRBJ2-7, with 7 bases fitting TRBD1. CDR3 length: 13 amino acids. The V gene end was trimmed by 5 bases and the J gene end by 3 bases; junction bases not matched to a gene: 4. Per the germline V gene, CDR1 is SGHTA and CDR2 is FQGNSA. CDR3 sequence: CASSPGTVYEQYF. For the CDR3, the DNA is TGTGCCAGCAGCCCCGGGACAGTCTACGAGCAGTACTTC.

This chain connects TRBV18 to TRBJ2-1; TRBD1 is a possible D gene (5 bases). The CDR3 runs to 16 residues. V was clipped by 3 bases and J by 3 bases, with 15 bases between them. CDR1 is KGHSH, CDR2 LQKENI, per germline. CDR3: CASSPTQGAGYNEQFF. CDR3 nucleotides: TGTGCCAGCTCACCGACGCAGGGCGCCGGCTACAATGAGCAGTTCTTC.

The chain employs TRBV2 and TRBJ2-7; D remains ambiguous. Germline V gives CDR1 SNHLY, CDR2 FYNNEI. The germline V and J ends were trimmed by 2 bases and 3 bases, with 5 bases remaining between them. The CDR3 loop spans 12 amino acids. CDR3 in amino acids: CASSERDYEQYV. CDR3 bases: TGTGCCAGCAGTGAAAGGGACTACGAGCAGTACGTC.

The table lists this clone with a few counts. The rearrangement uses TRBV6-1 and TRBJ1-5; possibly TRBD1 for D (5 bases). Trimming pared 2 bases from V and 6 bases from J, leaving 11 bases between. CDR3 size: 14 residues. The V gene's germline CDR1 is MNHNS and CDR2 SASEGT. The CDR3 loop is CASSERQSSQPQHF. The CDR3 coding sequence is TGTGCCAGCAGTGAAAGACAGAGTTCTCAGCCCCAGCATTTT.

The chain links TRBV10-3 to TRBJ2-7; TRBD2 aligns across 10 bases. The CDR3 length is 17 residues. V dropped 2 bases and J dropped 2; count of bases not matched to a gene: 9. Germline CDR1 reads ENHRY; CDR2 reads SYGVKD. The CDR3 DNA is TGTGCCATCAGTGAGAGGCCTAGCGGGAGTGGGGCCTACGAGCAGTACGTC. Protein: CAISERPSGSGAYEQYV.

The rearrangement joins TRBV29-1 to TRBJ2-3; 11 bases match TRBD2. The CDR3 length is 16 residues. Germline trimming cut 2 bases from V and 3 bases from J; bases unmatched to any gene: 7. From germline, CDR1 is SQVTM and CDR2 ANQGSEA. CDR3 DNA sequence: TGCAGCGTTGAAAATCGGGCTAGCGGGAGGACAGATACGCAGTATTTT. Translating it yields CSVENRASGRTDTQYF.

The chain carries TRBV5-1 and TRBJ1-4, with a weak D call TRBD1 (5 bases). The CDR3 spans 14 residues. Trimming cost V 4 bases and J 3 bases, with 10 bases left between them. CDR1 SGHRS and CDR2 YFSETQ come from the germline V gene. CDR3 bases: TGCGCCAGCAGCGGGGGAACGGCTAATGAAAAACTGTTTTTT. Translating gives CASSGGTANEKLFF.

This clone was seen a few times. The CDR3 protein is CASSVGRGDDTEAFF. The CDR3 DNA reads as TGTGCCAGCAGCGTAGGAAGGGGGGATGACACTGAAGCTTTCTTT. The chain joins TRBV9 to TRBJ1-1; D might be TRBD1 (6 bases). Trimming stripped 0 bases from V and 3 bases from J, with 12 bases between. This CDR3 is built from 15 residues. Germline V gives CDR1 SGDLS, CDR2 YYNGEE.

The gene calls are TRBV10-2 and TRBJ1-1; 7 nucleotides match TRBD1. Per the germline V gene, CDR1 is WSHSY and CDR2 is SAAADI. J was trimmed by 3 bases and V by 1 base; bases with no gene match: 5. CDR3 size: 15 residues. CDR3 sequence reads: CASSEWQGGDTEAFF. The CDR3 DNA follows: TGCGCCAGCAGTGAGTGGCAGGGGGGGGACACTGAAGCTTTCTTT.

The V call is TRBV12-5, the J call TRBJ2-7, with 9 bases identical to TRBD1. Germline loops: CDR1 LGHNT, CDR2 FRNRAP. The CDR3 is 16 amino acids. The trim removed 3 bases at V and 6 bases at J, leaving 12 bases unmatched. The CDR3 sequence: CASGLLWGQGFSEQYF. For the CDR3, the DNA is TGTGCTAGTGGTTTATTATGGGGACAGGGATTTTCCGAGCAGTACTTC. Full variable domain (rest looked up from reference TRBV12-5 and TRBJ2-7): DARVTQTPRHKVTEMGQEVTMRCQPILGHNTVFWYRQTMMQGLELLAYFRNRAPLDDSGMPKDRFSAEMPDATLATLKIQPSEPRDSAVYFCASGLLWGQGFSEQYFGPGTRLTVT.

This chain links TRBV11-2 with TRBJ1-2, with unresolved D. Trimming stripped 5 bases from V and 5 bases from J, with 9 bases between. CDR1 is SGHAT, CDR2 FQNNGV, per germline. This CDR3 has 12 residues. DNA of the CDR3: TGTGCCAGCAGCGTAACACCGTATGGCTACACCTTC. This codes for CASSVTPYGYTF.

V gene TRBV9 combines with J gene TRBJ1-4; no clear D. The CDR3 totals 14 residues. V was shortened by 0 bases and J by 4 bases, with 7 bases between the two germline ends. Germline V gene lookup returns CDR1 SGDLS and CDR2 YYNGEE. The CDR3 DNA sequence: TGTGCCAGCAGCGTAGCACACCGTAATGAAAAACTGTTTTTT. This translates into CASSVAHRNEKLFF.

The J gene is TRBJ1-1, the V gene TRBV29-1; the D gene is possibly TRBD1 (6 bases). This CDR3 is built from 13 residues. The germline CDR1 and CDR2 sequences are SQVTM and ANQGSEA. V gave up 7 bases and J gave up 3 bases, with 15 bases separating them. The CDR3 sequence is CSASTGWDTEAFF. The CDR3 DNA reads as TGCAGCGCTTCGACAGGATGGGACACTGAAGCTTTCTTT.

CDR3 in amino acids: CASSFGQGTGYTQYF. The CDR3 DNA reads as TGTGCCAGCAGCTTTGGACAGGGAACCGGTTATACGCAGTATTTT. The rearrangement links TRBV7-3 to TRBJ2-3, with 8 positions matching TRBD1. The CDR3 totals 15 residues. CDR1 and CDR2 (germline): SGHTA, FQGTGA. With 3 bases clipped from V and 7 bases from J, the junction kept 9 bases outside the gene matches.

This clone has a handful of counts. This chain uses TRBV27 with TRBJ1-6; D gene uncertain. Germline-derived CDR1 and CDR2 are MNHEY and SMNVEV (reference sequence). This CDR3 is 11 amino acids long. V was trimmed by 8 bases and J by 8 bases, leaving 7 bases between them. The CDR3 loop is CASRPYSPLHF. For the CDR3, the DNA is TGTGCCAGCCGACCGTATTCACCCCTCCACTTT.

CDR3 coding DNA: TGCGCCAGCAGCTTGGGACTAAATAATTCACCCCTCCACTTT. Amino acid sequence: CASSLGLNNSPLHF. The chain employs TRBV5-1 and TRBJ1-6; D uncertain. This CDR3 comprises 14 residues. Germline lookup yields CDR1 SGHRS and CDR2 YFSETQ. V lost 0 bases to trimming and J lost 5 bases, with 6 bases between them. Supplemented by reference TRBV5-1 and TRBJ1-6, the full variable domain reads KAGVTQTPRYLIKTRGQQVTLSCSPISGHRSVSWYQQTPGQGLQFLFEYFSETQRNKGNFPGRFSGRQFSNSRSEMNVSTLELGDSALYLCASSLGLNNSPLHFGNGTRLTVT.